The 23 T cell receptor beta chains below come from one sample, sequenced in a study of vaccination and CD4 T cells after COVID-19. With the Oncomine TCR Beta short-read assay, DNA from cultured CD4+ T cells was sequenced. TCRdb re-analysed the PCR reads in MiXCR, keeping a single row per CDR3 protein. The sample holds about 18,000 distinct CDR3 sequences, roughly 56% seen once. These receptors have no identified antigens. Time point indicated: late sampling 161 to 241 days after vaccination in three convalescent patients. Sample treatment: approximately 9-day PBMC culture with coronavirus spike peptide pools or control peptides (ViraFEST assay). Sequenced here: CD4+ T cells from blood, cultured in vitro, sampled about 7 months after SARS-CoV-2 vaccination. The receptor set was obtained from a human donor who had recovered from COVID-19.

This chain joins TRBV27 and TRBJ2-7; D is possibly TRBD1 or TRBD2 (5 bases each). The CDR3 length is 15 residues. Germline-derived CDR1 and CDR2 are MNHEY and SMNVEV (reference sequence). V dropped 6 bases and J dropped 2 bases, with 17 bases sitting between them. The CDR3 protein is CASRRSGGSAYEQYF. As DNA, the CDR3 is TGTGCCAGCAGGCGGAGTGGGGGTAGCGCCTACGAGCAGTACTTC.

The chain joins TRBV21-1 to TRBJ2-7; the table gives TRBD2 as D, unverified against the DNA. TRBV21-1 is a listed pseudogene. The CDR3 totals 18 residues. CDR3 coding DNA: TGTGCCAGCAGCAAAAGATCCGGAGGGCAGCGGAGCTCCTACGAGCAGTACTTC. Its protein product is CASSKRSGGQRSSYEQYF.

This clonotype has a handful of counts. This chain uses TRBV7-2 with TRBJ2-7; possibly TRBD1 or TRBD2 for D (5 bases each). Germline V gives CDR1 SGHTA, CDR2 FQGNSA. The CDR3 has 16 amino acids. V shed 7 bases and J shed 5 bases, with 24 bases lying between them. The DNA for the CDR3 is TGTGCCAGCACGCCTCCCGGGACCGCTTCGTTGGACGAGCAGTACTTC. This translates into CASTPPGTASLDEQYF.

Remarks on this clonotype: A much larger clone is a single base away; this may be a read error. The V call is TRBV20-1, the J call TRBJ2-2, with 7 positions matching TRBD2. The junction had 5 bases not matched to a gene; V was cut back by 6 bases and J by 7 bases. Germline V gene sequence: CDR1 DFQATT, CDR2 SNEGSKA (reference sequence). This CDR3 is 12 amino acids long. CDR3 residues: CSAELAHGELFF. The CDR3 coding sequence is TGCAGTGCGGAACTAGCGCACGGGGAGCTGTTTTTT.

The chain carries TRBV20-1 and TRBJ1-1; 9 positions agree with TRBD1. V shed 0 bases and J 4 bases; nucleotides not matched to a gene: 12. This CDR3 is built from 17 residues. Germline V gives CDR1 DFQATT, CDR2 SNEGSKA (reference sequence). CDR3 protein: CSARDRRGRQGVTEAFF. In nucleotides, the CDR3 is TGCAGTGCTAGAGATAGGCGCGGGAGACAGGGGGTCACTGAAGCTTTCTTT.

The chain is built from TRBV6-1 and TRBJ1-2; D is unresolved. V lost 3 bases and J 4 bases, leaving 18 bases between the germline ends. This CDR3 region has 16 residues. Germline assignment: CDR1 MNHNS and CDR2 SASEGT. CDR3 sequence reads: CASSEGWLDPIYGYTF. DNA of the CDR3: TGTGCCAGCAGTGAGGGATGGCTGGACCCGATCTATGGCTACACCTTC.

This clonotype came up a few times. CDR3 nucleotide sequence: TGTGCCATCACCAAGACTAGCGGGGGGTCTGATTACAATGAGCAGTTCTTC. It encodes CAITKTSGGSDYNEQFF. The rearrangement joins TRBV10-3 to TRBJ2-1, with 13 bases identical to TRBD2. CDR1 and CDR2 from the germline V gene are ENHRY and SYGVKD. Unmatched junction bases numbered 10, after V lost 7 bases and J lost 4 bases. The CDR3 totals 17 residues.

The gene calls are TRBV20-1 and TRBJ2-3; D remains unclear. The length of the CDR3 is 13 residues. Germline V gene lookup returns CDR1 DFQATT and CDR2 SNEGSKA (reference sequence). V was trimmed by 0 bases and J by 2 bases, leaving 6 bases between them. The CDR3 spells CSARETLTDTQYF. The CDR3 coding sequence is TGCAGTGCTAGAGAGACCCTCACAGATACGCAGTATTTT.

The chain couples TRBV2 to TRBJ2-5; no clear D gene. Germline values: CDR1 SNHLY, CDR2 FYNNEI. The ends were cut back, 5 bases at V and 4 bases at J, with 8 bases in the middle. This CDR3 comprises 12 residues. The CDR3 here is CASSFARETQYF. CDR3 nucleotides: TGTGCCAGCAGTTTTGCTCGAGAGACCCAGTACTTC.

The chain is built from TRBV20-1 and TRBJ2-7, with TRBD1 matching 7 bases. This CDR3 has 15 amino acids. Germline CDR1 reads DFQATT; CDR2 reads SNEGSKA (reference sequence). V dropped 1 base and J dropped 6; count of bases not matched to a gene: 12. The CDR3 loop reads CSARARAGGSAEQYF. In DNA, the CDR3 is TGCAGTGCTAGAGCTCGAGCAGGGGGTTCGGCCGAGCAGTACTTC.

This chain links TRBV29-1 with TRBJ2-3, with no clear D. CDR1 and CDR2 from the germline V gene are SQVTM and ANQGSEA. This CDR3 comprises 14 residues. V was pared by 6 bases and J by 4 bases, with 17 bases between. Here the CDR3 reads CSVWTKPGADTQYF. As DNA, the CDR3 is TGCAGCGTATGGACCAAACCGGGCGCAGATACGCAGTATTTT.

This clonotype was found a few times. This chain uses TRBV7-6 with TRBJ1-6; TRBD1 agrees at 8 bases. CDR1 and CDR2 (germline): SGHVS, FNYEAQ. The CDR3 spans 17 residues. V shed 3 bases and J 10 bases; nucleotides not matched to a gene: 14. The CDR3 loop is CASSLGVRGQGGSPLHF. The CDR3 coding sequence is TGTGCCAGCAGCTTGGGGGTGAGAGGACAGGGAGGATCACCCCTCCACTTT.

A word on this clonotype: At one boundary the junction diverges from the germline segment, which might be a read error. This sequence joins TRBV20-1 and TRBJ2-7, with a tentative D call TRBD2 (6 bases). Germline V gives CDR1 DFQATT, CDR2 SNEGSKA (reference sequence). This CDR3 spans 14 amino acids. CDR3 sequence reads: CSTRDQRRGSEQYF. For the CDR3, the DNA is TGCAGTACTAGAGACCAAAGGCGGGGCTCCGAGCAGTACTTC.

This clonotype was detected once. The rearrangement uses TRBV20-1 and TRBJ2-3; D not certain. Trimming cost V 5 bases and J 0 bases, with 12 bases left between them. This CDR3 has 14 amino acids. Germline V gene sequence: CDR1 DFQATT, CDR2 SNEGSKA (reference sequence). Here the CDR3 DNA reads TGCAGTGCTTTGCCCGATACGAGCACAGATACGCAGTATTTT. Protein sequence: CSALPDTSTDTQYF.

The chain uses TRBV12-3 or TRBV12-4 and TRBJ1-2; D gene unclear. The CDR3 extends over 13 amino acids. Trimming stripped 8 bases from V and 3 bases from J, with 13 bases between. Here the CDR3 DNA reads TGTGCCAGCCGGAAGGACGGCTACTATGGCTACACCTTC. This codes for CASRKDGYYGYTF.

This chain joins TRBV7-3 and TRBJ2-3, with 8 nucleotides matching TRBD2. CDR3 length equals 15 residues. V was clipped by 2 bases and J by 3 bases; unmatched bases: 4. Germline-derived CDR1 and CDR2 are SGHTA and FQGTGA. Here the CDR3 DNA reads TGTGCCAGCAGCTTAGTCAGCGGGGGAACAGATACGCAGTATTTT. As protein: CASSLVSGGTDTQYF.

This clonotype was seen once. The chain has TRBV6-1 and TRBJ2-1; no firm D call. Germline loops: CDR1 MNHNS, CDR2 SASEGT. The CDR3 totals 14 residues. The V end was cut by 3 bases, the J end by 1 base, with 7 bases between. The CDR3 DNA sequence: TGTGCCAGCAGTGAGACCGTATCCTACAATGAGCAGTTCTTC. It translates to CASSETVSYNEQFF.

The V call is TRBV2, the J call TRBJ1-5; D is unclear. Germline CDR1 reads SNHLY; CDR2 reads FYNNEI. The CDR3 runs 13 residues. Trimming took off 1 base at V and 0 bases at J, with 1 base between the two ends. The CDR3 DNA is TGTGCCAGCAGTGAAGTTAGCAATCAGCCCCAGCATTTT. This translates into CASSEVSNQPQHF.

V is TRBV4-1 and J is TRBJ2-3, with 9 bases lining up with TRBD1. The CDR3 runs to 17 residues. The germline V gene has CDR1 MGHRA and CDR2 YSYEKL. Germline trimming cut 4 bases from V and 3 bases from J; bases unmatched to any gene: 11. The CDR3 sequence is CASSLGPTGGETDTQYF. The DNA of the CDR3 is TGCGCCAGCAGCCTCGGACCGACAGGGGGTGAAACAGATACGCAGTATTTT.

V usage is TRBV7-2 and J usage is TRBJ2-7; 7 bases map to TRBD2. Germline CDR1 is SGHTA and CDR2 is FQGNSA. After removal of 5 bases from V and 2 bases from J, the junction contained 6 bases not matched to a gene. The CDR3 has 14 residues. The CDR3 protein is CASSTSSGTYEQYF. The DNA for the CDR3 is TGTGCCAGCAGCACCTCTAGCGGTACCTACGAGCAGTACTTC. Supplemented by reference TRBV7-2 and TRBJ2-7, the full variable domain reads GAGVSQSPSNKVTEKGKDVELRCDPISGHTALYWYRQSLGQGLEFLIYFQGNSAPDKSGLPSDRFSAERTGGSVSTLTIQRTQQEDSAVYLCASSTSSGTYEQYFGPGTRLTVT.

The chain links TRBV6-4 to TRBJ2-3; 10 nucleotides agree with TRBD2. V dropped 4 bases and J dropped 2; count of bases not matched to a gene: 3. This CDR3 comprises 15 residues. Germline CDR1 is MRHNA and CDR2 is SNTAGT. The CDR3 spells CASSVAGGATDTQYF. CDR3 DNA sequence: TGTGCCAGCAGTGTAGCGGGAGGCGCCACAGATACGCAGTATTTT.

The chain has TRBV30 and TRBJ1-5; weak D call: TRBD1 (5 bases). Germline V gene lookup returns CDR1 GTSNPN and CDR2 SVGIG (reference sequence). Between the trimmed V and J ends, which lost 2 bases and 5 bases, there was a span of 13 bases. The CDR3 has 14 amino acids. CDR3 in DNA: TGTGCCTGGAGTCGCATACAGGCTGATCAGCCCCAGCATTTT. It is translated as CAWSRIQADQPQHF.

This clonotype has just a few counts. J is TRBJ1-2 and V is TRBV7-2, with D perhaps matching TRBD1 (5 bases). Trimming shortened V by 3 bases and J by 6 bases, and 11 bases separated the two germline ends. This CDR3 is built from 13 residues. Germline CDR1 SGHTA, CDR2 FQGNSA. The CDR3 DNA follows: TGTGCCAGCAGCTTCCAGGGATCAGATGGCTACACCTTC. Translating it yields CASSFQGSDGYTF.